The 11 T cell receptor beta chains reported below all come from one sample, sequenced in a study of neurological immune-mediated disorders. Time point: technical triplicate 1. TCRdb itself ran the 5' RACE reads through MiXCR, one entry per CDR3 protein. The data hold about 24,000 distinct CDR3 sequences, with roughly 13% observed a single time. Material for sequencing was CD4+ T cells from blood. The source of these receptors is a female donor with HTLV-1-associated myelopathy (HAM/TSP).

This clonotype was recorded many times. The chain couples TRBV7-6 to TRBJ1-6; TRBD1 agrees at 7 bases. J gave up 4 bases and V 5 bases, and 8 bases lay outside the gene matches. The CDR3 is 16 residues long. Germline V gene sequence: CDR1 SGHVS, CDR2 FNYEAQ. The CDR3 spells CASSPQGQLYNSPLHF. The CDR3 nucleotides read TGTGCCAGCAGCCCGCAGGGACAGCTGTATAATTCACCCCTCCACTTT.

This clonotype is deemed medium-sized. This chain connects TRBV28 to TRBJ2-1; D might be TRBD1 (6 bases). CDR1 is MDHEN, CDR2 SYDVKM, per germline. The CDR3 is 12 amino acids. The DNA of the CDR3 is TGTGGAACGGACAGATACTACAATGAGCAGTTCTTC. This gives the protein CGTDRYYNEQFF.

This clonotype was seen ten or more times. V gene TRBV20-1 combines with J gene TRBJ1-4; D unclear. This CDR3 comprises 12 residues. Germline assignment: CDR1 DFQATT and CDR2 SNEGSKA (reference sequence). V lost 4 bases and J lost 6, with 9 bases in between. The DNA of the CDR3 is TGCAGTGCTATGACTATGGATGAAAAACTGTTTTTT. Its translation: CSAMTMDEKLFF.

This clonotype was seen many times. This chain joins TRBV11-1 and TRBJ2-1, with 7 bases lining up with TRBD1. V lost 4 bases to trimming and J lost 7 bases; unmatched junction nucleotides: 7. The CDR3 length is 14 residues. CDR1 is SGHAT, CDR2 FQDESV, per germline (reference sequence). The CDR3 protein is CASSSDRVQNEQFF. The CDR3 nucleotides read TGTGCCAGCAGCTCCGACAGGGTCCAGAATGAGCAGTTCTTC.

In its sample, this clonotype was seen many times. CDR3 nucleotides: TGCGCCAGCAGCTTGGAGACACAGACCGGGGAGCTGTTTTTT. Its protein is CASSLETQTGELFF. The chain links TRBV5-1 to TRBJ2-2; D gene uncertain. Trimming took 0 bases from V and 5 from J, leaving 8 bases between them. This CDR3 region has 14 residues. Per germline, CDR1 SGHRS and CDR2 YFSETQ.

This clonotype was counted many times. The rearrangement joins TRBV3-1 to TRBJ1-3, with a tentative D call TRBD1 (6 bases). Germline assignment: CDR1 LGHDT and CDR2 YNNKEL (reference sequence). This CDR3 has 17 amino acids. Trimming removed 1 base from V and 0 bases from J, with 13 bases in between. CDR3 coding DNA: TGTGCCAGCAGCCAAGGATGGGGGGCGACCTCTGGAAACACCATATATTTT. This gives the protein CASSQGWGATSGNTIYF. Complete variable domain (other parts from reference TRBV3-1 and TRBJ1-3): DTAVSQTPKYLVTQMGNDKSIKCEQNLGHDTMYWYKQDSKKFLKIMFSYNNKELIINETVPNRFSPKSPDKAHLNLHINSLELGDSAVYFCASSQGWGATSGNTIYFGEGSWLTVV.

This clonotype was seen at least ten times. CDR3 bases: TGTGCCAGCAGTCAAGACCCCTACGAGCAGTACTTC. Translating it yields CASSQDPYEQYF. The chain employs TRBV6-2 or TRBV6-3 and TRBJ2-7; D is undetermined. V gave up 5 bases and J gave up 2 bases, with 7 bases separating them. The CDR3 length is 12 residues. Germline V CDR1 and CDR2: MNHEY, SVGEGT.

A word on this clonotype: The DNA is omitted, as the CDR3 cannot be located on it reliably, and the CDR3 follows TCRdb's listing. The rearrangement links TRBV7-2 to TRBJ1-1; the D call TRBD1 from the table was never checked on the DNA. Germline CDR1 is SGHTA and CDR2 is FQGNSA. The CDR3 sequence runs 19 residues, both termini included. The CDR3 here is CASSFYICSAPRGRTEAFF.

This clonotype was recorded many times. The chain carries TRBV20-1 and TRBJ2-5; 9 nucleotides align to TRBD1. CDR1 and CDR2 (germline): DFQATT, SNEGSKA (reference sequence). The CDR3 length is 14 residues. Germline trimming cut 2 bases from V and 6 bases from J; bases unmatched to any gene: 7. CDR3 nucleotides: TGCAGTGCTAGAAGAACCGGGACAGGGAAGACCCAGTACTTC. It specifies CSARRTGTGKTQYF.

With regard to this clonotype: A much larger clonotype is one base distant, so this may be a read error. The CDR3: CASSSQTSGVPRRYQETQYF. The CDR3 region has the DNA TGTGCCAGCAGTAGCCAGACTAGCGGGGTGCCGAGGAGGTATCAAGAGACCCAGTACTTC. The chain joins TRBV6-4 to TRBJ2-5, with 11 nucleotides matching TRBD2. Germline loops: CDR1 MRHNA, CDR2 SNTAGT. This CDR3 spans 20 amino acids. The V gene end was trimmed by 5 bases and the J gene end by 2 bases; junction bases not matched to a gene: 19.

This clonotype showed up many times. The rearrangement uses TRBV24-1 and TRBJ2-3; tentative D call: TRBD2 (5 bases). Trimming pared 7 bases from V and 0 bases from J, leaving 13 bases between. Germline V gene data show CDR1 as KGHDR and CDR2 as SFDVKD. The CDR3 contains 15 residues. CDR3 region: CATSSPEASTDTQYF. CDR3 coding DNA: TGTGCCACCAGCTCGCCGGAGGCAAGCACAGATACGCAGTATTTT.